These T cell receptor beta chains were read from a single sample in a study of blood T cell repertoires in COVID-19. Data came from immunoSEQ multiplex PCR; TCRdb stores just in-frame clones and leaves some out. The sample carries some 35,000 clones, roughly 82% recorded once. Material for sequencing was peripheral blood. The receptors come from an older man with active or convalescent COVID-19. The CDR3 runs from the conserved cysteine through the conserved F or W. D genes are given only for firm matches. Some rows mark clone size as missing; the rest say once, few, many or name a class of expanded clone.

J gene: TRBJ2-6
D gene: -
V gene: TRBV19
clone size: -
CDR3 protein: CASRDRGSGANVLTF
CDR3 DNA: TGTGCCAGTAGGGACAGAGGCTCTGGGGCCAACGTCCTGACTTTC

J gene: TRBJ2-1
D gene: TRBD2
V gene: TRBV18
clone size: -
CDR3 protein: CASSPSSGGDNEQFF
CDR3 DNA: TGTGCCAGCTCACCAAGTAGCGGGGGGGACAATGAGCAGTTCTTC

J gene: TRBJ1-4
D gene: TRBD1
V gene: TRBV28
clone size: -
CDR3 protein: CASSGTGISEKLFF
CDR3 DNA: TGTGCCAGCAGTGGGACAGGGATTAGTGAAAAACTGTTTTTT

J gene: TRBJ2-3
D gene: -
V gene: TRBV29-1
clone size: once
CDR3 protein: CSVVDSFTDTQYF
CDR3 DNA: TGCAGCGTTGTGGACAGCTTCACAGATACGCAGTATTTT

J gene: TRBJ2-7
D gene: -
V gene: TRBV28
clone size: -
CDR3 protein: CASSPSGLSSYEQYF
CDR3 DNA: TGTGCCAGCAGTCCTTCGGGACTGAGCTCCTACGAGCAGTACTTC

J gene: TRBJ2-1
D gene: TRBD2
V gene: TRBV7-2
clone size: -
CDR3 protein: CASSLDGLAVINEQFF
CDR3 DNA: TGTGCCAGCAGCTTAGATGGGCTAGCGGTAATCAATGAGCAGTTCTTC

J gene: TRBJ2-3
D gene: -
V gene: TRBV3-1/TRBV3-2
clone size: -
CDR3 protein: CASSPIGGSSFTDTQYF
CDR3 DNA: TGTGCCAGCAGCCCTATTGGGGGGAGTAGCTTTACAGATACGCAGTATTTT

J gene: TRBJ2-7
D gene: TRBD2
V gene: TRBV7-2
clone size: -
CDR3 protein: CASSLEGSSGVSYEQYF
CDR3 DNA: TGTGCCAGCAGCTTAGAAGGCTCCAGCGGGGTTTCTTACGAGCAGTACTTC

J gene: TRBJ1-4
D gene: TRBD1
V gene: TRBV7-2
clone size: -
CDR3 protein: CASSSEGTGGAGNEKLFF
CDR3 DNA: TGTGCCAGCAGCTCAGAGGGGACAGGGGGCGCAGGCAATGAAAAACTGTTTTTT

J gene: TRBJ2-6
D gene: TRBD1
V gene: TRBV4-1
clone size: -
CDR3 protein: CASSHARPLGQGLSGANVLTF
CDR3 DNA: TGCGCCAGCAGCCATGCCCGGCCCTTAGGACAGGGTCTCTCTGGGGCCAACGTCCTGACTTTC

J gene: TRBJ1-6
D gene: -
V gene: TRBV7-2
clone size: few
CDR3 protein: CASSLDVGSSYNSPLHF
CDR3 DNA: TGTGCCAGCAGCTTAGACGTCGGGAGCTCCTATAATTCACCCCTCCACTTT

J gene: TRBJ2-3
D gene: -
V gene: TRBV27
clone size: few
CDR3 protein: CASSVAGAGADTQYF
CDR3 DNA: TGTGCCAGCAGCGTCGCGGGGGCCGGGGCAGATACGCAGTATTTT

J gene: TRBJ1-1
D gene: -
V gene: TRBV12-3/TRBV12-4
clone size: -
CDR3 protein: CASSILRATEAFF
CDR3 DNA: TGTGCCAGCAGTATACTCCGCGCCACTGAAGCTTTCTTT

J gene: TRBJ1-3
D gene: TRBD1
V gene: TRBV18
clone size: -
CDR3 protein: CASSSGGQGGNTIYF
CDR3 DNA: TGTGCCAGCTCATCCGGCGGACAGGGAGGAAACACCATATATTTT

J gene: TRBJ2-3
D gene: -
V gene: TRBV10-3
clone size: -
CDR3 protein: CAISESRRKRTDTQYF
CDR3 DNA: TGTGCCATCAGTGAGTCGAGGAGGAAGCGCACAGATACGCAGTATTTT

J gene: TRBJ1-1
D gene: TRBD1
V gene: TRBV6-1
clone size: -
CDR3 protein: CASSEQGAIGEAFF
CDR3 DNA: TGTGCCAGCAGTGAACAGGGGGCAATCGGTGAAGCTTTCTTT

J gene: TRBJ2-1
D gene: -
V gene: TRBV7-3
clone size: -
CDR3 protein: CASSLMGGSSYNEQFF
CDR3 DNA: TGTGCCAGCAGCTTAATGGGTGGGAGTTCCTACAATGAGCAGTTCTTC

J gene: TRBJ2-7
D gene: -
V gene: TRBV4-1
clone size: -
CDR3 protein: CASSLIGGAPSYEQYF
CDR3 DNA: TGCGCCAGCAGCCTTATCGGCGGAGCACCGTCCTACGAGCAGTACTTC

J gene: TRBJ2-3
D gene: -
V gene: TRBV24-1
clone size: -
CDR3 protein: CATSVGQPTDTQYF
CDR3 DNA: TGTGCCACCTCCGTTGGACAGCCCACAGATACGCAGTATTTT

J gene: TRBJ2-7
D gene: TRBD1
V gene: TRBV5-5
clone size: -
CDR3 protein: CASSRTGTDHYEQYF
CDR3 DNA: TGTGCCAGCAGCCGTACCGGGACAGACCATTACGAGCAGTACTTC

J gene: TRBJ2-1
D gene: TRBD2
V gene: TRBV14
clone size: -
CDR3 protein: CASSQELAGLREQFF
CDR3 DNA: TGTGCCAGCAGCCAAGAACTAGCGGGACTAAGAGAGCAGTTCTTC

J gene: TRBJ1-1
D gene: TRBD1
V gene: TRBV6-4
clone size: -
CDR3 protein: CASTPRDRNTEAFF
CDR3 DNA: TGTGCCAGCACCCCCCGGGACAGGAACACTGAAGCTTTCTTT

J gene: TRBJ1-1
D gene: -
V gene: TRBV11-2
clone size: -
CDR3 protein: CASSLRAEVNTEAFF
CDR3 DNA: TGTGCCAGCAGCTTGAGGGCGGAAGTCAACACTGAAGCTTTCTTT

J gene: TRBJ1-2
D gene: TRBD1
V gene: TRBV11-3
clone size: -
CDR3 protein: CASSPGTGDHGYTF
CDR3 DNA: TGTGCCAGCAGCCCGGGGACAGGGGATCATGGCTACACCTTC

J gene: TRBJ1-3
D gene: -
V gene: TRBV19
clone size: -
CDR3 protein: CASNEARARGNTIYF
CDR3 DNA: TGTGCCAGTAATGAGGCGAGGGCGCGTGGAAACACCATATATTTT

J gene: TRBJ1-5
D gene: -
V gene: TRBV25-1
clone size: few
CDR3 protein: CASSEGGLVHNQPQHF
CDR3 DNA: TGTGCCAGCAGCGAGGGGGGGTTGGTTCACAATCAGCCCCAGCATTTT

J gene: TRBJ1-3
D gene: -
V gene: TRBV5-6
clone size: -
CDR3 protein: CASSLLGQSGNTIYF
CDR3 DNA: TGTGCCAGCAGCTTGCTAGGACAGTCTGGAAACACCATATATTTT

J gene: TRBJ2-3
D gene: -
V gene: TRBV5-1
clone size: -
CDR3 protein: CASSRGSGDTQYF
CDR3 DNA: TGCGCCAGCAGCCGAGGTAGTGGCGATACGCAGTATTTT

J gene: TRBJ1-5
D gene: -
V gene: TRBV11-2
clone size: -
CDR3 protein: CASSSGARNQPQHF
CDR3 DNA: TGTGCCAGCAGCTCAGGGGCCCGCAATCAGCCCCAGCATTTT

J gene: TRBJ1-2
D gene: TRBD1
V gene: TRBV7-2
clone size: -
CDR3 protein: CASSLGQGEGYTF
CDR3 DNA: TGTGCCAGCAGCTTAGGACAGGGGGAAGGCTACACCTTC

J gene: TRBJ1-2
D gene: -
V gene: TRBV4-1
clone size: -
CDR3 protein: CASSHSTGNLNGYTF
CDR3 DNA: TGCGCCAGCAGCCACTCTACAGGGAATCTGAATGGCTACACCTTC

J gene: TRBJ2-7
D gene: TRBD1
V gene: TRBV27
clone size: once
CDR3 protein: CASSKRRVTTGSYEQYF
CDR3 DNA: TGTGCCAGCAGCAAGAGAAGAGTTACGACAGGGTCCTACGAGCAGTACTTC

J gene: TRBJ2-2
D gene: -
V gene: TRBV6-5
clone size: -
CDR3 protein: CASSYSPSIAGELFF
CDR3 DNA: TGTGCCAGCAGTTACTCTCCTAGTATTGCCGGGGAGCTGTTTTTT

J gene: TRBJ1-1
D gene: -
V gene: TRBV3-1/TRBV3-2
clone size: -
CDR3 protein: CASSQDVRPGGTEAFF
CDR3 DNA: TGTGCCAGCAGCCAAGACGTCCGGCCCGGGGGCACTGAAGCTTTCTTT

J gene: TRBJ2-1
D gene: TRBD2
V gene: TRBV6-7
clone size: -
CDR3 protein: CASIRTSGSPHNEQFF
CDR3 DNA: TGTGCCAGCATTCGGACTAGCGGGAGTCCTCACAATGAGCAGTTCTTC

J gene: TRBJ1-3
D gene: -
V gene: TRBV5-4
clone size: -
CDR3 protein: CASSLVGGSGNTIYF
CDR3 DNA: TGTGCCAGCAGCTTGGTAGGGGGCTCTGGAAACACCATATATTTT